This is a list of T cell receptor beta chains from one sample in a study of T-cell reconstitution after alpha-beta-depleted transplantation in children. MiXCR, applied by TCRdb to the PCR reads, yields one record per CDR3 protein. The sample gives roughly 220,000 distinct CDR3 sequences, 9.7% of which show up once; 5% to 5.5% is in the top ten. This sample comprised PBMCs from the stem cell graft donor, obtained from the stem cell graft. These receptors were taken from a human donor who donated a stem cell graft to a child with SCID. Both conserved end residues are part of each CDR3. Size is stated for part of the rows, as once, few or many counts, or as a class when the clone is expanded.

CDR3: CASTHDRYNEQFF; V: TRBV12-3/TRBV12-4; size: many; J: TRBJ2-1
CDR3: CASSLPQGGDTQYF; V: TRBV7-9; size: many; J: TRBJ2-3
CDR3: CAISDGSPYEQYF; V: TRBV10-3; size: many; J: TRBJ2-7
CDR3: CSAPTGRGSHEQYF; V: TRBV20-1; size: many; J: TRBJ2-7
CDR3: CASSPPDSEKLFF; V: TRBV12-3/TRBV12-4; size: -; J: TRBJ1-4
CDR3: CASSQLQRETQYF; V: TRBV11-2; size: -; J: TRBJ2-5
CDR3: CAGTSPSTDTQYF; V: TRBV19; size: many; J: TRBJ2-3
CDR3: CSARRGQGTDTQYF; V: TRBV20-1; size: -; J: TRBJ2-3
CDR3: CASSQIDPGPTNYGYTF; V: TRBV4-1; size: many; J: TRBJ1-2
CDR3: CASSVSRSNEQFF; V: TRBV2; size: many; J: TRBJ2-1
CDR3: CASSYLGRGVYEQYF; V: TRBV5-1; size: few; J: TRBJ2-7
CDR3: CASSRASGGRYEQFF; V: TRBV5-1; size: many; J: TRBJ2-1
CDR3: CCASALQGAGSNQPQHF; V: TRBV20-1; size: -; J: TRBJ1-5
CDR3: CASSPTVDNEKLFF; V: TRBV5-1; size: many; J: TRBJ1-4
CDR3: CASSDNTEAFF; V: TRBV5-1; size: many; J: TRBJ1-1
CDR3: CASSYSPRGEQYF; V: TRBV6-6; size: many; J: TRBJ2-7
CDR3: CASSRQGVANTGELFF; V: TRBV7-3; size: few; J: TRBJ2-2
CDR3: CASSLTNRGEQFF; V: TRBV28; size: -; J: TRBJ2-1
CDR3: CASSLSVNTEAFF; V: TRBV27; size: many; J: TRBJ1-1
CDR3: CASSESRAYTGELFF; V: TRBV2; size: many; J: TRBJ2-2
CDR3: CASSSGTGGSDTQYF; V: TRBV12-3/TRBV12-4; size: -; J: TRBJ2-3
CDR3: CASSRGLAASTDTQYF; V: TRBV7-2; size: many; J: TRBJ2-3
CDR3: CASSARTGVYEQYF; V: TRBV7-2; size: many; J: TRBJ2-7
CDR3: CASSVRLAPGEQYF; V: TRBV9; size: many; J: TRBJ2-7
CDR3: CASSLVEGEQFF; V: TRBV5-6; size: many; J: TRBJ2-1
CDR3: CASSSGQVYYGYTF; V: TRBV7-9; size: many; J: TRBJ1-2
CDR3: CAISEAETGSPLGDTQYF; V: TRBV10-3; size: many; J: TRBJ2-3
CDR3: CASKRKPSVNTEAFF; V: TRBV27; size: many; J: TRBJ1-1
CDR3: CASSPRLALPLATQYF; V: TRBV14; size: many; J: TRBJ2-5
CDR3: CASSRGTGTYGYTF; V: TRBV6-1; size: -; J: TRBJ1-2
CDR3: CASSQRYTGELFF; V: TRBV5-6; size: many; J: TRBJ2-2
CDR3: CSAPDRDTDTQYF; V: TRBV20-1; size: few; J: TRBJ2-3
CDR3: CSARDGGSYNSPLHF; V: TRBV20-1; size: many; J: TRBJ1-6
CDR3: CAISGTREETQYF; V: TRBV10-3; size: many; J: TRBJ2-5
CDR3: CASSWDSAYSNQPQHF; V: TRBV28; size: many; J: TRBJ1-5
CDR3: CSARGGQGDEKLFF; V: TRBV20-1; size: many; J: TRBJ1-4
CDR3: CASSPWTDRNTEAFF; V: TRBV28; size: -; J: TRBJ1-1